This T cell receptor (beta chain) emerged from a study of cytomegalovirus exposure and HLA in healthy donors (dated by TCRdb to 2016 to 2017). Broadly, across the study: An earlier analysis of several hundred of the donors reported approximately 270 Gb of sequence data and roughly 100 million unique TCR beta sequences from about 200 million T cells. About 280 gigabases of sequencing data and approximately 92 million unique TCR sequences made up an early release that covered several hundred HLA-typed donors. Of the roughly 400 genotyped donors, 65% to 90% were placed in the genetic ancestry cluster associated with self-reported Caucasian donors. The study was designed to test whether signatures of past pathogen exposure could be identified by cataloging public T cell receptors. The T cell repertoires of 700 or so subjects were profiled by immunosequencing and related to cytomegalovirus serostatus. A separate validation cohort of some 130 different subjects was used in addition to the approximately 700-subject first cohort. To predict cytomegalovirus infection status, the study combined high-throughput TCR immunosequencing, statistical association of individual TCRs with disease status, and machine learning. To study patterns of TCR occurrence, a later analysis re-analyzed previously published TCR beta repertoires from around 700 donors and added high-resolution HLA genotyping. In the later analysis, no new phenotypic data were used to find candidate immune exposures; instead, reliance was placed on TCR beta sequences and their occurrence across donors. An earlier analysis of several hundred of the donors used high-throughput TCR beta sequencing to judge whether each TCR beta V gene segment behaved as functional or pseudogenic. Donor age, sex, ethnicity and CMV serostatus were compiled alongside the repertoire data. A later genetic analysis used genome-wide SNP genotypes for about 60% of the 666 donors, treating that subset as a discovery cohort. All discovery cohort repertoires had been generated on a single sequencing platform. HLA typing included class I and class II loci at four-digit resolution. The number of donors typed differed by locus, with 629-630 for A, B, C, DRB1 and DQB1, around 500 for DQA1, over 600 for DPA1, and 450 to 480 for DPB1. Four or five DR-DQ haplotypes were treated as single units for association and clustering because of strong linkage in the cohort. Across 398 genotyped donors of the cohort, an average of 235,054 unique TCR beta nucleotide sequences per donor were sequenced, and roughly 18% of those sequences were non-productive. What the research found in general, with its limitations: Most CMV-associated TCR beta chains appeared to be HLA-restricted in a later analysis, and the HLA associations seemed to be driven largely by CMV exposure. Correlated functional status among segregating V segments might be attributable to linkage disequilibrium, but an unknown experimental factor could not be ruled out. The study listed 164 TCR beta chains as associated with cytomegalovirus. Some IMGT-functional V segments, including TRBV6-2 and TRBV6-3, could not be told apart with the 87-base-pair reads, so those segments were excluded. Because counts were too low, roughly 16 rarely observed V segments, including chromosome 9 orphons, were left out of the earlier analysis of 500 to 750 of the donors. In a later analysis, the rate of TCR association differed among HLA loci, with DRB1 alleles having the most associated TCRs and HLA-C alleles having the fewest. The authors suggested that the approach could potentially be extended to other disease states and immunological phenotypes. A later genetic analysis reported fewer N-insertions in productive TCRs among donors in an Asian-associated ancestry cluster than the 666-donor mean. The cohort was sequenced for TCR beta chains only, and without alpha or paired-chain data the features that could be detected were limited. Across donors, most TCR sequences were observed very rarely, whereas some public TCRs were present in many individuals. Roughly uniform sequencing depth across donors was assumed in presence/absence analyses, although this assumption may not hold. Compared with equally common non-associated chains, HLA-associated TCR beta chains in a later analysis were more clonally expanded and had lower generation probabilities. In a later analysis, several top co-occurrence clusters were reported to appear linked to parvovirus B19, influenza, CMV and Epstein-Barr virus. When HLA alleles, especially DR and DQ, strongly co-occurred, TCR associations were difficult to assign to individual alleles. The classifier was reported to diagnose cytomegalovirus status with high specificity and sensitivity in both the original cohort and the validation cohort. A further reported finding was that TCR beta sequences accurately predicted the HLA-A and HLA-B alleles for most subjects in the first cohort. An earlier analysis of around 600 of the donors showed that most TCR beta V segments appeared in productive rearrangements either about 87% or about 30% of the time, which broadly matched IMGT annotations. In a later analysis, 16,951 TCR beta sequences were associated with specific HLA alleles at a false discovery rate of 0.05. CMV serostatus was the only immune exposure information available for the cohort. In vitro tests confirmed that a few of the cytomegalovirus-associated TCR beta chains recognize cytomegalovirus antigens. The sequencing pipeline was judged likely to have produced a cluster of highly shared sequence variants as a technical artifact. HLA typing was unavailable for some donors at each locus, so association tests used only the typed subset. In a later genetic analysis, a missense DCLRE1C variant was associated with V-gene and J-gene trimming of TCR beta chains, and the association was replicated in an independent cohort.

The CDR3, from cysteine to phenylalanine, totals 11 residues. Only the CDR3 DNA is retained, 33 bases long and in frame from the first base. CDR1 SGHRS and CDR2 YFSETQ were looked up in the germline V gene. V lost 0 bases and J lost 6 bases; the stretch between them is 4 bases long. As to this clone: Which antigen it targets is not known.

In total, 666 healthy bone marrow donors made up the cohort. At the time of sampling, all cohort members were nominally healthy, though unrecorded immune exposures were likely present. The donor was CMV seronegative and was included in the group of over 300 seronegative cohort members. Each donor provided a peripheral blood sample, and peripheral blood mononuclear cells were used for TCR beta sequencing. The Qiagen DNeasy Blood Extraction Kit was used to extract genomic DNA from the blood cell samples. Library preparation used the immunoSEQ multiplex PCR assay. The multiplex PCR relied on a mix of 60 forward primers for TCR Vbeta segments and 13 reverse primers for TCR Jbeta segments. The CDR3 region of rearranged TCR beta genes was amplified from genomic DNA with a multiplex PCR assay. Amplified TCR beta libraries were sequenced as 87-base-pair reads on the Illumina HiSeq System. In the source study's methods: Across the 670 or so repertoires, a later analysis counted 75 million to 90 million unique TCR beta chains, roughly 11 million of which were shared by at least two donors. A nearest-neighbor algorithm error-corrected the raw reads and collapsed the reads into unique sequences, merging closely related sequences to remove PCR and sequencing errors. To assign V, D and J gene segments, CDR3 sequences were aligned to IMGT reference sequences. Each retained sequence needed at least a six-nucleotide match to both a V gene segment and a J gene segment. A rearrangement was called productive if the CDR3 had no stop codons and remained in frame with V and J, and every other rearrangement was called non-productive. CDR3 was defined by IMGT convention, running from the second conserved V-encoded cysteine to the conserved J-encoded phenylalanine. In an earlier analysis of around 570 of the donors, sequences lacking an unambiguous match to a single V gene segment were excluded. In an earlier analysis of around 590 of the donors, a V segment was called functional when productive rearrangements were above 56.7%, and segregating when the standard deviation between donors exceeded 5%. To diagnose cytomegalovirus status from the catalog of TCR beta chain sequences, a statistical classification framework was built. In a later analysis, TCR nucleotide sequences were compared against IMGT/GENE-DB human TR gene sequences so that V and J genes could be assigned. A later analysis assigned CDR3 sequences and most-parsimonious VDJ recombination scenarios with the TCRdist pipeline. In a later analysis, each TCR beta chain was defined by its CDR3 amino acid sequence together with its V-gene family, and reads without a unique V-gene family were excluded. As a way to deal with suspected cross-contamination and a sequencing artifact, a later analysis dropped over 550 nucleotide sequences that were highly shared and had low generation probability. In a later analysis, a clonal expansion index was calculated for each public chain from normalized within-repertoire ranks of inferred template counts. In a later analysis, generation probabilities were computed using a VDJ recombination model fitted to out-of-frame rearrangements, and the results were checked against IGoR. A later analysis scored TCR-TCR, TCR-HLA and TCR-CMV co-occurrence with hypergeometric tests, applying a repertoire-size bias correction to TCR pairs. False discovery rates were estimated in a later analysis by permuting HLA or CMV assignments 20 times. In a later analysis, co-occurring TCRs were grouped using DBSCAN, and TCRdist sequence similarity was added for clustering within HLA-allele-positive subsets. For co-occurrence clustering, repertoires with fewer than 30,000 or more than 120,000 public chains were excluded, along with roughly 5 repertoires with anomalous nucleotide sharing. Entries here come from immuneACCESS through TCRdb and include only in-frame sequences with V and J called. Some clones fail to appear in such tables; in the studies checked, an unresolved V gene covers under half of the shortfall, and the cause of the remainder is unknown. V and J calls and clone size are given by that table; D and trimming were obtained from the DNA. This sample's records show some 75,000 clones. About 5% of the sample goes to the ten largest clones.

Sample: PBMCs. The sequence links TRBV5-1 to TRBJ2-7; confidence is insufficient to name the D gene. This TCR was recovered from a man aged 40-49 years in good health and CMV-seronegative. The sequenced DNA is TGCGCCAGCAGCTTGGGGGCCGAGCAGTACTTC. The encoded protein is CASSLGAEQYF.